This entry lists 10 T cell receptor beta chains sequenced from one sample in a study of blood T cell repertoires in COVID-19. Sequencing used immunoSEQ multiplex PCR; TCRdb keeps in-frame clones, though not all of them. The sample has over 150,000 clones; around 84% are singletons. Source material: peripheral blood. Receptor source: a man aged 35 to 55 with acute or convalescent COVID-19.

V usage is TRBV29-1 and J usage is TRBJ2-1; 7 nucleotides line up with TRBD1. This CDR3 spans 13 amino acids. Trimming cost V 7 bases and J 0 bases; bases outside gene matches: 3. Germline loops: CDR1 SQVTM, CDR2 ANQGSEA. CDR3 residues: CSGGQTSYNEQFF. The CDR3 nucleotides are TGCAGCGGGGGACAGACCTCCTACAATGAGCAGTTCTTC.

The rearrangement joins TRBV7-2 to TRBJ2-1; 10 bases are shared with TRBD1. This CDR3 is 15 amino acids long. CDR1 and CDR2 (germline): SGHTA, FQGNSA. V lost 5 bases, J lost 9 bases, and 10 bases stayed unmatched. CDR3 bases: TGTGCCAGCAGCACCGCCGGGACAGGGGTTACTGAGCAGTTCTTC. It is translated as CASSTAGTGVTEQFF.

This sequence joins TRBV19 and TRBJ2-3; 12 positions match TRBD2. The J segment lost 3 bases and the V segment lost 6 bases, leaving 13 bases of the junction unmatched. The length of the CDR3 is 18 residues. Germline CDR1 LNHDA, CDR2 SQIVND (reference sequence). For the CDR3, the DNA is TGTGCCAGTAGCAGGACTAGCGGGGCTACGGGTTGGACAGATACGCAGTATTTT. Protein: CASSRTSGATGWTDTQYF.

This sequence joins TRBV12-3 or TRBV12-4 and TRBJ1-2, with D unresolved. V lost 6 bases and J 8 bases, leaving 13 bases between the germline ends. This CDR3 has 12 amino acids. CDR3 residues: CASSPNLRGYTF. CDR3 bases: TGTGCCAGCAGCCCGAACCTCAGGGGCTACACCTTC.

This clone was observed a handful of times. The chain recombines TRBV10-2 with TRBJ2-7, with 8 bases identical to TRBD1. The CDR3 is 15 residues long. Germline CDR1 and CDR2: WSHSY and SAAADI. The junction had 16 bases not matched to a gene; V was cut back by 10 bases and J by 5 bases. This CDR3 reads CAIRISGQGTDEQYF. DNA for the CDR3: TGCGCCATTCGAATATCAGGACAGGGCACCGACGAGCAGTACTTC.

The J gene is TRBJ1-2, the V gene TRBV7-9; tentatively, D is TRBD1 (6 bases). The CDR3 has 13 amino acids. V was clipped by 8 bases and J by 8 bases, with 18 bases between them. Germline CDR1 reads SEHNR; CDR2 reads FQNEAQ (reference sequence). In DNA, the CDR3 is TGTGCCAGCCACACGACAGGTCTATTAGGCTACACCTTC. Amino acid sequence: CASHTTGLLGYTF.

V and J are TRBV11-2 and TRBJ2-7; D is uncertain. Germline values: CDR1 SGHAT, CDR2 FQNNGV. Trimming took off 1 base at V and 6 bases at J, with 4 bases between the two ends. The CDR3 runs to 11 residues. CDR3 sequence: CASSLGIEQYF. In DNA form, the CDR3 reads TGTGCCAGCAGCTTAGGTATCGAGCAGTACTTC.

The chain links TRBV30 to TRBJ2-5; TRBD2 agrees at 8 bases. With 3 bases clipped from V and 7 bases from J, the junction kept 10 bases outside the gene matches. CDR3 length equals 14 residues. CDR1 GTSNPN and CDR2 SVGIG come from the germline V gene (reference sequence). CDR3 nucleotide sequence: TGTGCCTGGAGCCGAGAGGGACGGGGGGGGACCCAGTACTTC. Translating it yields CAWSREGRGGTQYF.

The J gene is TRBJ1-2, the V gene TRBV19, with no clear D. The CDR3 is 11 amino acids. Trimming stripped 7 bases from V and 4 bases from J, with 7 bases between. Per germline, CDR1 LNHDA and CDR2 SQIVND (reference sequence). The CDR3: CASTDTYGYTF. The CDR3 DNA reads as TGTGCCAGTACTGACACCTATGGCTACACCTTC.

The V and J genes are TRBV29-1 and TRBJ1-2; the D is unclear. V lost 4 bases and J lost 0, with 12 bases in between. The CDR3 has 14 amino acids. The V gene's germline CDR1 is SQVTM and CDR2 ANQGSEA. CDR3 sequence: CSVVLRGPNYGYTF. CDR3 coding DNA: TGCAGCGTTGTTCTGCGGGGTCCTAACTATGGCTACACCTTC.